The sequence of this T cell receptor beta chain was determined in a study of cytomegalovirus exposure and HLA in healthy donors. This table comes from immunoSEQ multiplex PCR, and its TCRdb copy is limited to in-frame clones, with some not included. The profile shows over 250,000 clones, 87% of them singletons. Study conclusions and caveats: Approximately 160 TCR beta chains were listed as cytomegalovirus-associated.

Germline V gene sequence: CDR1 LNHDA, CDR2 SQIVND (reference sequence). The CDR3 runs to 15 residues. Trimming stripped 3 bases from V and 8 bases from J, with 19 bases between. While the first cohort had hundreds of subjects, the donors belonged to the separate validation cohort of fewer than 150 subjects. Details on this clone: Its antigen remains unknown.

This sequence originates from a woman between 25 and 40 years old in good health and CMV-seropositive. Material for sequencing was PBMCs. The chain is built from TRBV19 and TRBJ1-2, with D hard to call. The CDR3 loop reads CASSIRVNSLPGYTF. Written as DNA, the CDR3 is TGTGCCAGTAGTATCCGGGTAAACTCCCTTCCGGGCTACACCTTC.